These T cell receptor beta chains were read from a single sample in a study of cytomegalovirus exposure and HLA in healthy donors. TCRdb keeps only in-frame clones here, not all; method: immunoSEQ multiplex PCR. The table lists 110,000 or so clones, over 65% of them singletons. Material for sequencing was PBMCs. These receptors all come from a woman in her twenties or thirties in good health and CMV-seropositive. Both conserved end residues are part of each CDR3. Fields, in order: J gene, V gene, D gene, CDR3 protein. The D gene is left open where the match is weak.

>TRBJ1-2|TRBV27|.
CASSPQTGPNYGYTF
>TRBJ2-2|TRBV7-3|TRBD2
CASSLNPAGGGTGELFF
>TRBJ2-1|TRBV13|.
CASSLGGPNSYNEQFF
>TRBJ1-5|TRBV19|.
CASSTRQAYSNQPQHF
>TRBJ2-1|TRBV10-1|.
CASSSVLGGEQFF
>TRBJ2-1|TRBV7-2|TRBD2
CASSWTSGHYNEQFF
>TRBJ1-1|TRBV4-2|.
CASSQAGLEAFF
>TRBJ2-7|TRBV10-3|TRBD2
CAISGSSGRAISYEQYF
>TRBJ2-7|TRBV5-8|TRBD2
CASSLALGGSFYEQYF
>TRBJ2-3|TRBV28|TRBD2
CASYGRAMGDTQYF
>TRBJ2-1|TRBV20-1|TRBD1
CGQGADNEQFF
>TRBJ1-5|TRBV5-1|TRBD1
CASSQTGGNQPQHF
>TRBJ2-5|TRBV27|.
CASSPIQGTQYF
>TRBJ2-5|TRBV6-6|.
CASMSVQETQYF
>TRBJ2-1|TRBV29-1|.
CSVQTSSVFDEQFF
>TRBJ2-3|TRBV29-1|TRBD1
CSGGQGAADTQYF
>TRBJ2-7|TRBV5-1|.
CASSLVQPSYEQYF
>TRBJ2-7|TRBV5-4|TRBD2
CASSFRRASGDYEQYF
>TRBJ2-6|TRBV5-5|.
CASSLAGQNSGANVLTF
>TRBJ1-4|TRBV19|.
CASSRPWGATNEKLFF
>TRBJ1-1|TRBV6-5|.
CASGASSGNTEAFF
>TRBJ2-7|TRBV11-3|TRBD2
CASSVPGTNPSYEQYF
>TRBJ1-2|TRBV10-3|.
CAISESGRGYGYTF
>TRBJ1-1|TRBV4-1|TRBD1
CASSQIFRGRRGDTEAFF
>TRBJ2-1|TRBV10-1|TRBD1
CASTNGGTGMLNEQFF
>TRBJ2-3|TRBV11-3|.
CASSLVHGDTQYF
>TRBJ2-1|TRBV2|TRBD2
CARERGLAGVEDEQFF
>TRBJ2-1|TRBV2|TRBD2
CASSPTGGDYNEQFF
>TRBJ2-1|TRBV7-2|.
CASSPGTRSYNEQFF
>TRBJ2-3|TRBV4-1|TRBD2
CASSRQNGGAGDTQYF
>TRBJ2-1|TRBV5-1|TRBD2
CASSWPGTSGGSQYNEQFF
>TRBJ1-3|TRBV7-9|TRBD1
CASSLGLQGTGSGNTIYF
>TRBJ2-2|TRBV9|TRBD2
CASSVGLAGGELFF
>TRBJ1-4|TRBV2|TRBD1
CASSDREEKLFF
>TRBJ1-1|TRBV6-5|.
CASSSPTEAFF
>TRBJ2-5|TRBV19|.
CASSDPPSGTQYF
>TRBJ1-5|TRBV4-1|.
CASSQQETFNQPQHF
>TRBJ1-5|TRBV7-2|.
CASSLNSMGNQPQHF
>TRBJ1-3|TRBV5-6|.
CASRPGTSGNTIYF
>TRBJ1-2|TRBV6-6|.
CASMETDDYGYTF
>TRBJ2-3|TRBV19|.
CASSMAGASTQYF
>TRBJ2-7|TRBV6-1|TRBD2
CASSAFGTSGLVVHEQYF
>TRBJ2-5|TRBV7-3|TRBD2
CASSSWSGGAAGTQYF
>TRBJ2-7|TRBV7-6|.
CASSSRPGSYEQYF